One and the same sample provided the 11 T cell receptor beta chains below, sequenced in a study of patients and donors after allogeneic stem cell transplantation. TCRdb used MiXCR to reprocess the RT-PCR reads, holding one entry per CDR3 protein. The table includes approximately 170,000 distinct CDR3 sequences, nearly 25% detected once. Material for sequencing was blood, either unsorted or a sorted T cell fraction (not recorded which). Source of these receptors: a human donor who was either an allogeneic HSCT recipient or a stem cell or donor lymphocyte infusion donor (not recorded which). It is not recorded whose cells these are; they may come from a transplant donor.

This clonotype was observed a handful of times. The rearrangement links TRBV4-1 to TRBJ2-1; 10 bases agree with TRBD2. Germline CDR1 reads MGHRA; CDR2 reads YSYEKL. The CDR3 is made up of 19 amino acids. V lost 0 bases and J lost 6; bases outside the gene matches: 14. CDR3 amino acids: CASSQESSLAGKGGNEQFF. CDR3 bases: TGCGCCAGCAGCCAAGAATCATCACTAGCGGGAAAAGGGGGCAATGAGCAGTTCTTC.

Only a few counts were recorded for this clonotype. CDR3 bases: TGTGCCTGGGAGACAGGGGGCAATCAGCCCCAGCATTTT. As protein: CAWETGGNQPQHF. The V gene is TRBV30, the J gene TRBJ1-5, with TRBD1 identical over 8 bases. V lost 5 bases to trimming and J lost 2 bases; unmatched junction nucleotides: 2. Germline-derived CDR1 and CDR2 are GTSNPN and SVGIG (reference sequence). The CDR3 sequence is 13 residues long. The variable domain in full, with the rest retrieved from reference TRBV30 and TRBJ1-5, is SQTIHQWPATLVQPVGSPLSLECTVEGTSNPNLYWYRQAAGRGLQLLFYSVGIGQISSEVPQNLSASRPQDRQFILSSKKLLLSDSGFYLCAWETGGNQPQHFGDGTRLSIL.

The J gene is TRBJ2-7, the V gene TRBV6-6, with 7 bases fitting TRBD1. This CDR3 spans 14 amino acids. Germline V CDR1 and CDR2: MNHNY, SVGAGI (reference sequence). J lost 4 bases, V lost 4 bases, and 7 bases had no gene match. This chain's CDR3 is CASSWDRVTYEQYF. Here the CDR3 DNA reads TGTGCCAGCAGTTGGGACAGAGTTACATACGAGCAGTACTTC.

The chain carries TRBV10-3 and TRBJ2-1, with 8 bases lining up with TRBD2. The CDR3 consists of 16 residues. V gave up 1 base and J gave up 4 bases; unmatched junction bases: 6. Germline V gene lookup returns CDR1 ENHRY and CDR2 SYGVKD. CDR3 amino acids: CAISELQREPYNEQFF. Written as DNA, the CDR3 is TGTGCCATCAGTGAGTTGCAGCGGGAGCCGTACAATGAGCAGTTCTTC.

The CDR3 here is CASSQEATEAFF. The CDR3, as DNA: TGTGCCAGCAGCCAAGAGGCCACTGAAGCTTTCTTT. This chain uses TRBV3-1 with TRBJ1-1, with D uncertain. Trimming pared 0 bases from V and 4 bases from J, leaving 3 bases between. The CDR3 runs to 12 residues. Germline V lookup: CDR1 LGHDT, CDR2 YNNKEL (reference sequence).

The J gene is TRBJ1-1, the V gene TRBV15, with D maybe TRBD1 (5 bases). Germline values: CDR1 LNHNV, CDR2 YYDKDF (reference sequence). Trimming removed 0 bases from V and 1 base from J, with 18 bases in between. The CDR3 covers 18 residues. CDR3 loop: CATSRDISRAYRNTEAFF. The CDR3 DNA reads TGTGCCACCAGCAGAGATATTTCCAGGGCATACAGGAACACTGAAGCTTTCTTT.

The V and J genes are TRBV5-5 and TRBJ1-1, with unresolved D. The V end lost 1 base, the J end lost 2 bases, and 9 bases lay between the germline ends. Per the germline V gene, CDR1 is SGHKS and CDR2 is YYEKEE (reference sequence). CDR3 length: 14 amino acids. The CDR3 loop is CASSLLSVNTEAFF. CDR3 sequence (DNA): TGTGCCAGCAGCTTGCTGTCAGTAAACACTGAAGCTTTCTTT.

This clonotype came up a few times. The CDR3 nucleotides are TGTGCCAGCAGCGCGTTCCCCCCAACAGGGCGGGACACTGAAGCTTTCTTT. This translates into CASSAFPPTGRDTEAFF. The chain is built from TRBV9 and TRBJ1-1; TRBD1 might be the D (6 bases). The germline V and J ends were trimmed by 3 bases and 3 bases, with 21 bases remaining between them. CDR3 length: 17 residues. Germline values: CDR1 SGDLS, CDR2 YYNGEE.

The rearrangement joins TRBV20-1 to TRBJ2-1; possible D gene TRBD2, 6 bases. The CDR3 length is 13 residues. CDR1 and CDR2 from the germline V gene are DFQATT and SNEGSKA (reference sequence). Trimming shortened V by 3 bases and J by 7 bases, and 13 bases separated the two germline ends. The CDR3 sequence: CSASDRAGNEQFF. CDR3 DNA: TGCAGTGCTAGTGATCGGGCGGGGAATGAGCAGTTCTTC.

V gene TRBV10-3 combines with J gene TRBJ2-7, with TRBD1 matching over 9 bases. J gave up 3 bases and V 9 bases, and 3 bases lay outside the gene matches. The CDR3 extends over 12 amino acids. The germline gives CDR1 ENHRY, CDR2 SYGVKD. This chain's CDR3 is CAIMDRGYEQYF. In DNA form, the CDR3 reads TGTGCCATAATGGACAGGGGCTACGAGCAGTACTTC.

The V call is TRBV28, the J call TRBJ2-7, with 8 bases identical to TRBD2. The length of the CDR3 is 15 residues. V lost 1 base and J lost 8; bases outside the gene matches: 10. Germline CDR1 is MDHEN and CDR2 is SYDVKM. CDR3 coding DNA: TGTGCCAGCAGTTTATCTAGCGGGCATGGTGTAAAGCAGTACTTC. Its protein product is CASSLSSGHGVKQYF.